This entry is about one TCR beta chain. Profiled with immunoSEQ multiplex PCR; TCRdb holds only in-frame clones, not every one. The repertoire holds approximately 300,000 clones, almost 90% seen once, with around 0.98% in the top ten. The V gene end was trimmed by 4 bases and the J gene end by 4 bases; junction bases not matched to a gene: 5. The CDR3 extends over 14 amino acids. Germline CDR1 is LGHDT and CDR2 is YNNKEL (reference sequence). This sample is part of a study of blood T cell repertoires in COVID-19. The TCR was taken from a woman between 40 and 50 years old with COVID-19, enrolled during active disease. V is TRBV3-1 (or the pseudogene TRBV3-2) and J is TRBJ1-1, with TRBD1 matching over 8 bases. Sequencing used peripheral blood. Here the CDR3 DNA reads TGTGCCAGCAGCCTACGGACAGGGACCACTGAAGCTTTCTTT. Protein: CASSLRTGTTEAFF.